This TCR beta chain was identified during a study of blood T cell repertoires in COVID-19. The assay was immunoSEQ multiplex PCR, and TCRdb's table has in-frame clones only and misses some. Of about 260,000 clones listed, just under 90% are singletons. CDR1 and CDR2 (germline): SGHRS, YFSETQ. CDR3 length: 14 amino acids. After removal of 0 bases from V and 3 bases from J, the junction contained 2 bases not matched to a gene. The specimen sequenced was PBMCs or T cells enriched from blood (not recorded which). The TCR originated in a man between 45 and 60 years old who had been exposed to COVID-19. V and J are TRBV5-1 and TRBJ1-2; the match to TRBD1 covers 7 bases. CDR3 region: CASSLVGGDYGYTF. In nucleotides, the CDR3 is TGCGCCAGCAGCTTGGTAGGGGGCGACTATGGCTACACCTTC.